The clone carrying this T cell receptor (beta chain) was recorded many times. Amplified material comprised TCR beta CDR3 regions derived from RNA transcripts. RT-PCR in the first round used HTBI primers; a second-round multiplex PCR followed. TCRdb analysed the multiplex PCR reads with MiXCR anew, one entry per CDR3 protein. The table includes roughly 230,000 distinct CDR3 sequences, about 22% detected once. These data are taken from a study of Graves' ophthalmopathy and Graves' hyperthyroidism. The CDR3 length is 15 residues. Germline CDR1 and CDR2: LNHNV and YYDKDF (reference sequence). V lost 3 bases and J lost 2; bases outside the gene matches: 3. The diagnosis combined clinical symptoms, thyroxine, TRAb, thyroid ultrasound and orbital computed tomography scans.

Material for sequencing was peripheral blood. This sequence joins TRBV15 and TRBJ2-5; 10 bases map to TRBD2. This clonotype originated in a woman in her forties or fifties with Graves' ophthalmopathy. CDR3 residues: CATSRGLALQETQYF. The CDR3 nucleotides read TGTGCCACCAGCAGGGGACTAGCGCTTCAAGAGACCCAGTACTTC.